Presented here are 8 T cell receptor beta chains from one specimen sequenced in a study of shared clonotypes between healthy human individuals. Data came from immunoSEQ multiplex PCR; TCRdb stores just in-frame clones and leaves some out. Of about 680,000 clones detected, about 80% appear once; the ten largest clones hold around 1.8%. Input material: memory CD4+ T cells sorted from blood. Subset indicated: CD45RA-negative fraction. The receptors come from a woman aged 25 to 39 in good health.

This clone showed up many times. V gene TRBV6-5 combines with J gene TRBJ1-2, with TRBD1 matching over 7 bases. The length of the CDR3 is 14 residues. Looked up from germline, CDR1 is MNHEY and CDR2 is SVGAGI. After removal of 5 bases from V and 0 bases from J, the junction contained 3 bases not matched to a gene. DNA of the CDR3: TGTGCCAGCAGTGGGACAGCGCCTAACTATGGCTACACCTTC. This gives the protein CASSGTAPNYGYTF.

The table lists this clone with a few counts. The chain couples TRBV28 to TRBJ2-5; D tentatively reads TRBD1 or TRBD2 (5 bases each). V lost 10 bases to trimming and J lost 1 base, with 13 bases between them. The germline gives CDR1 MDHEN, CDR2 SYDVKM. The CDR3 runs to 13 residues. The CDR3 loop is CANSRGSQETQYF. CDR3 DNA sequence: TGTGCCAACTCACGGGGCAGCCAAGAGACCCAGTACTTC.

The J gene is TRBJ2-3, the V gene TRBV6-5, with D uncertain. The CDR3 runs 14 residues. Trimming stripped 4 bases from V and 0 bases from J, with 8 bases between. Germline CDR1 MNHEY, CDR2 SVGAGI. In DNA, the CDR3 is TGTGCCAGCAGTTCTAGGGTTAGCACAGATACGCAGTATTTT. It yields the protein CASSSRVSTDTQYF.

This rearrangement joins TRBV5-1 to TRBJ2-5; 9 nucleotides match TRBD1. CDR3 length equals 15 residues. Germline trimming cut 5 bases from V and 0 bases from J; bases unmatched to any gene: 5. Per germline, CDR1 SGHRS and CDR2 YFSETQ. CDR3 sequence reads: CASSRGDRDQETQYF. CDR3 nucleotide sequence: TGCGCCAGCAGTCGGGGGGACAGGGACCAAGAGACCCAGTACTTC.

Concerning this clone: Other DNA sequences in the same sample also yield this CDR3. The CDR3 loop reads CASSYSGPYEQYF. In nucleotides, the CDR3 is TGTGCCAGCAGTTACTCGGGACCCTACGAGCAGTACTTC. The V gene is TRBV6-5, the J gene TRBJ2-7, with D perhaps given as TRBD1 or TRBD2 (5 bases each). Trimming left V 0 bases short and J 2 bases short, with 5 bases between. Looked up from germline, CDR1 is MNHEY and CDR2 is SVGAGI. The CDR3 sequence is 13 residues long.

V is TRBV15 and J is TRBJ2-3; TRBD2 aligns across 14 bases. The length of the CDR3 is 17 residues. Germline V CDR1 and CDR2: LNHNV, YYDKDF (reference sequence). The V segment lost 4 bases and the J segment 2 bases; nucleotides outside the gene matches: 5. CDR3 amino acids: CATSNGLAGGYTDTQYF. The CDR3 bases are TGTGCCACCAGCAATGGACTAGCGGGAGGATACACAGATACGCAGTATTTT.

The rearrangement joins TRBV19 to TRBJ2-1; a possible D gene is TRBD2 (6 bases). CDR3 length equals 15 residues. The V gene lost 7 bases and the J gene lost 3 bases, with 16 bases spanning the gap. From germline, CDR1 is LNHDA and CDR2 SQIVND (reference sequence). The CDR3 loop reads CASKRAEGDYNEQFF. The CDR3 nucleotides are TGTGCCAGTAAGAGAGCGGAGGGCGACTACAATGAGCAGTTCTTC.

The V gene is TRBV27, the J gene TRBJ1-6; a possible D gene is TRBD1 (5 bases). The CDR3 spans 13 residues. Germline lookup yields CDR1 MNHEY and CDR2 SMNVEV (reference sequence). The V gene lost 2 bases and the J gene lost 8 bases, with 7 bases spanning the gap. The CDR3 coding sequence is TGTGCCAGCAGTTTAGTAGGGGATTCACCCCTCCACTTT. This translates into CASSLVGDSPLHF.